This TCR beta chain was retrieved from a study of blood T cell dynamics during melanoma immunotherapy. This clone was picked up a small number of times. The same CDR3 also results from other DNA sequences found in this sample. V lost 2 bases, J lost 5 bases, and 10 bases lay in between. Germline V gene sequence: CDR1 GTSNPN, CDR2 SVGIG (reference sequence). The CDR3 extends over 13 amino acids. Time point specified: week 3, after first cycle of checkpoint inhibitor. Response was assessed by RECIST 1.1 at 12 weeks, except a couple of rapid progressors. The method was immunoSEQ multiplex PCR; TCRdb's version includes in-frame clones alone and lacks a portion of them. The profile shows approximately 14,000 clones, roughly 89% of them singletons.

The starting material was blood, obtained from a patient treated with checkpoint blockade. This clonotype originated in a human donor with melanoma. The chain couples TRBV30 to TRBJ1-5; D perhaps matches TRBD1 (5 bases). The CDR3 loop is CAWSSLGHQPQHF. The CDR3 DNA reads TGTGCCTGGAGTAGTTTGGGGCATCAGCCCCAGCATTTT.